The sequence of this T cell receptor (beta chain) was determined in a study of T cells in Graves' hyperthyroidism and ophthalmopathy. The CDR3 totals 19 residues. With V trimmed by 1 base and J by 7 bases, 14 bases remained unmatched. Germline loops: CDR1 SGHRS, CDR2 YFSETQ. The study excluded patients with uncontrolled infection, other autoimmune disease, pregnancy or lactation. From RNA transcripts, TCR beta CDR3 regions were amplified. Using the HTBI primer set, a first-round RT-PCR was run on the TCR CDR3. One entry per CDR3 protein, called by TCRdb with MiXCR from the multiplex PCR reads. The repertoire holds a few hundred thousand distinct CDR3 sequences, with roughly 50% as singletons. This clonotype has a count of ten or more.

This receptor was obtained from a woman aged 18-29 years with Graves' hyperthyroidism. The chain employs TRBV5-1 and TRBJ1-6; 10 bases fit TRBD1. Input material: peripheral blood or thyroid tissue (not recorded which). The CDR3 sequence: CASSLPTGGSLTGNSPLHF. CDR3 nucleotides: TGCGCCAGCAGCTTGCCGACAGGGGGCTCTCTAACCGGGAATTCACCCCTCCACTTT.